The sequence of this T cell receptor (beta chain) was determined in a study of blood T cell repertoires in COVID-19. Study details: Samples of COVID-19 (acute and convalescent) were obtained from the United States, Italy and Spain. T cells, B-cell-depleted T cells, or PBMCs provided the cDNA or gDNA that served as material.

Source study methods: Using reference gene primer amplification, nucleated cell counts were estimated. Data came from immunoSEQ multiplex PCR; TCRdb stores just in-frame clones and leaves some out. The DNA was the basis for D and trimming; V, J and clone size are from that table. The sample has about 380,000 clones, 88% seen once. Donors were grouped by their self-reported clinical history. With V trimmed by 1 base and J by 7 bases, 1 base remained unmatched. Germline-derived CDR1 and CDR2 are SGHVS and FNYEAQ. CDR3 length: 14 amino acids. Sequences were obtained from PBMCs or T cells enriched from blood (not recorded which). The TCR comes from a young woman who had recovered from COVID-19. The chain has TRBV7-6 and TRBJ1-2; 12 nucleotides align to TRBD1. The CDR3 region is CASSLGDRGLGYTF. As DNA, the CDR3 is TGTGCCAGCAGCTTAGGGGACAGGGGGCTTGGCTACACCTTC.